This T cell receptor beta chain was sequenced in a study of T-cell memory formation after mild COVID-19 (dated by TCRdb to the early 2020s). Regarding the research as a whole: TCR sequence clusters from the two donors were largely donor specific. T-cell clones expanding and contracting after mild COVID-19 in a couple of donors were tracked by longitudinal TCRalpha and TCRbeta repertoire sequencing. Two young, previously healthy adult volunteers made up the cohort, one male and one female. The investigation overall reported the following: Balanced CD4/CD8 phenotypes were observed for clones contracting from day 15 to 85, whereas a bias towards CD4+ was observed for a second wave of clones expanding from day 15 to 37. The second-wave clones that peaked on day 37 were not confirmed to be SARS-CoV-2 specific. Contracting CD4+ clones were found mainly in CM and EM memory subsets, while CD8+ clones were enriched in EMRA. The study covered only two mild cases, and larger cohorts including severe cases with pre-infection samples were considered necessary. The detection of some responding clones in pre-infection memory suggests that pre-existing cross-reactive memory T cells joined the SARS-CoV-2 response.

The listed sequencing device is Illumina NovaSeq 6000. Using 5'RACE with constant-segment primers, TCRalpha and TCRbeta cDNA libraries were constructed, with sample barcodes and unique molecular identifiers added in the process. RNA was extracted from every sample with Trizol reagent. Libraries were amplified in two PCR steps, with a second sample barcode and Illumina TruSeq adapters added in the second step. The libraries were sequenced on an Illumina NovaSeq using 2 x 150 bp paired-end reads. Per the source publication's procedure: The reads were demultiplexed and collapsed into UMI-guided consensus sequences using migec v1.2.7. Using mixcr v2.1.11, the UMI consensuses were aligned to TRA and TRB V and J templates and assembled into clonotypes. A clonotype was counted as expanded or contracted only when both edgeR and NoisET called the clonotype significant, with the noise models trained on biological replicates. For edgeR calls, a false discovery rate-adjusted p below 0.01 and a log2 fold-change threshold of 1 were applied. As an exploratory analysis of dynamics, PCA with hierarchical clustering was applied to max-normalized trajectories of the 1000 most abundant clonotypes. Separately sequenced CD4+ and CD8+ repertoires were used to assign a CD4 or CD8 phenotype to each responding clone. TCRdb redid the processing of the public reads, applying fastp at Q25 and MiXCR, and retained in-frame beta chains. Rows are combined by CDR3 protein, so each entry shows the most common genes and DNA. Here the V and J calls rest on TCRdb's processing, not on the authors' analysis. The sample includes some 270,000 distinct CDR3 sequences, with approximately 15% observed a single time. The ten most abundant clones make up approximately 2.1% of the sample.

PBMCs were isolated by Ficoll-Paque density gradient centrifugation. This clonotype occurred a few times. Its antigen is currently not known. Nothing much larger sits one base from this clone, and base qualities are not available. This sequence was found in an adult woman who had mild COVID-19 (a few samples of this study predate the infection). The sample titles of this study are shuffled in the database, so cell type and time point are left out; the donor was told from shared clones. The sequenced sample consisted of PBMCs or a T cell subset sorted from them (not recorded which).

The CDR3: CASSPGTDTDTQYF. The bases are TGTGCCAGCAGCCCCGGGACAGACACAGATACGCAGTATTTT. This receptor chain uses TRBV4-2 and TRBJ2-3; TRBD1 fits 7 bases in the junction. The CDR3 covers 14 residues, taking in both the cysteine and the phenylalanine. Only the CDR3 part of the read is kept: 42 bases, read in frame from the first base. Based on the germline V gene, the CDR1 and CDR2 sequences are LGHNA and YNFKEQ. Trimming leaves V shorter by 4 bases and J shorter by 2 bases, with the junction holding 3 bases beyond the gene matches.